This section outlines one T cell receptor beta chain sequence together with its context. Deletions cut 2 bases from V and 2 bases from J, with 1 base between. CDR3 length: 13 amino acids. Germline V lookup: CDR1 MNHEY, CDR2 SMNVEV (reference sequence). This sample stems from a study of shared clonotypes between healthy human individuals. All participating donors were Caucasian adults from Nashville, Tennessee. Every subset had its genomic DNA shared out evenly among several immunoSEQ plates. Authors' methods: Sequence data from immunoSEQ were junction-only and lacked quality scores; consequently, filtering differed. Some clones are missing from TCRdb's copy, which holds only in-frame ones; the method was immunoSEQ multiplex PCR. V, J and clone size reflect that table, while D and trimming were determined from the DNA. The profile covers about half a million clones, with 70% to 80% appearing a single time and about 11% taken by the ten largest.

V is TRBV27 and J is TRBJ2-6; D is undetermined. This clonotype originated in a middle-aged woman in good health. Some clones in this sample may be carry-over from other donors' samples. What was sequenced was PBMCs. The CDR3 DNA sequence: TGTGCCAGCAGTTTAACTGGGGCCAACGTCCTGACTTTC. This sequence encodes CASSLTGANVLTF.